This is a list of T cell receptor beta chains from one sample in a study of tumor-infiltrating lymphocytes in primary liver carcinoma. TCRdb independently ran MiXCR on the multiplex PCR reads; one entry per CDR3 protein. The sample carries 150,000 to 200,000 distinct CDR3 sequences, 85% recorded once. The sequenced sample consisted of tumor tissue from primary liver carcinoma. Receptors were obtained from a man aged 35-49 years with primary liver carcinoma and hepatitis B virus infection. Each CDR3 is given with its conserved first and last residue. D genes are given only for firm matches. Expanded clones get a size class; other rows say once, few or many, or leave the size out.

CDR3nt: TGTGCCAGCAGCTTGGGGGAGAAAACTGACGCTTTCTTT
CDR3aa: CASSLGEKTDAFF
v_gene: TRBV11-2
abundance: .
d_gene: .
j_gene: TRBJ1-1

CDR3nt: TGTGCCAACAGTGAAGAGACTAGCGGGAGATACGATGAGCAGTTCTTC
CDR3aa: CANSEETSGRYDEQFF
v_gene: TRBV6-1
abundance: .
d_gene: TRBD2
j_gene: TRBJ2-1

CDR3nt: TGTGCCAGCAGTTACCAGGCCGAGCAGCCCCAGTATTTT
CDR3aa: CASSYQAEQPQYF
v_gene: TRBV6-2/TRBV6-3
abundance: .
d_gene: .
j_gene: TRBJ2-3

CDR3nt: TGTCCCAGCAGCCCCTCGGACAGTTACACTGAGGCTTTCTTT
CDR3aa: CPSSPSDSYTEAFF
v_gene: TRBV6-5
abundance: .
d_gene: .
j_gene: TRBJ1-1

CDR3nt: TGTGCCAGCATCTTAGGGGCCCGCTGTGAGCAGTACTTC
CDR3aa: CASILGARCEQYF
v_gene: TRBV11-2
abundance: .
d_gene: .
j_gene: TRBJ2-7

CDR3nt: TGTGCCAGCAGCGAAATCAGACTAGCGGGACGAGAGACCCAGTACTTC
CDR3aa: CASSEIRLAGRETQYF
v_gene: TRBV25-1
abundance: few
d_gene: TRBD2
j_gene: TRBJ2-5

CDR3nt: TGTGCCTGCAGTTTAGGAGGCCAGTATAGCAATCAGCCCCAGCATTTT
CDR3aa: CACSLGGQYSNQPQHF
v_gene: TRBV12-3/TRBV12-4
abundance: .
d_gene: .
j_gene: TRBJ1-5

CDR3nt: TGCATCGCCGGGTGTGGGGTATCCCACAATGAGCAGTTCTTC
CDR3aa: CIAGCGVSHNEQFF
v_gene: TRBV29-1
abundance: .
d_gene: .
j_gene: TRBJ2-1

CDR3nt: TGCAGCGCGGCGGCGGGAGGGAGATACGAGCAGTGCTTC
CDR3aa: CSAAAGGRYEQCF
v_gene: TRBV29-1
abundance: .
d_gene: TRBD2
j_gene: TRBJ2-7

CDR3nt: TGTGTCAGCAGCCATCAGGACGGGAACTATGGCTACACCTTC
CDR3aa: CVSSHQDGNYGYTF
v_gene: TRBV4-2
abundance: .
d_gene: .
j_gene: TRBJ1-2

CDR3nt: TGTGCCAGCAGTGAAGGTAGCGGGGATGAGCAGTTCTTC
CDR3aa: CASSEGSGDEQFF
v_gene: TRBV2
abundance: many
d_gene: TRBD2
j_gene: TRBJ2-1

CDR3nt: TGTGCCAGCTGCTTAGGGGAGGACGGTTCTAATTCACCCCTCCACTTT
CDR3aa: CASCLGEDGSNSPLHF
v_gene: TRBV11-2
abundance: once
d_gene: .
j_gene: TRBJ1-6

CDR3nt: TGTGCCAGCTCGCGCCGGGATAGGGGTAATTCACCCCTCCACTTT
CDR3aa: CASSRRDRGNSPLHF
v_gene: TRBV18
abundance: .
d_gene: .
j_gene: TRBJ1-6

CDR3nt: TGTGCCAGTACCATTTCGGCGGTAGCCAAAACCATTCAGTACTTC
CDR3aa: CASTISAVAKTIQYF
v_gene: TRBV11-2
abundance: .
d_gene: .
j_gene: TRBJ2-4

CDR3nt: TGTGCCAGCGGCCTTACCGGGACATCATACGTGCAGTACTTC
CDR3aa: CASGLTGTSYVQYF
v_gene: TRBV4-2
abundance: .
d_gene: .
j_gene: TRBJ2-7

CDR3nt: TGTGCCAGCACCTTACAGATGACCGTGGAGTTGTTTTTT
CDR3aa: CASTLQMTVELFF
v_gene: TRBV6-2/TRBV6-3
abundance: .
d_gene: .
j_gene: TRBJ2-2

CDR3nt: TGTGCCGGTAGCAGCGGCGGGGCAGGTCAGCCCCAGCATTTT
CDR3aa: CAGSSGGAGQPQHF
v_gene: TRBV5-5
abundance: .
d_gene: .
j_gene: TRBJ1-5

CDR3nt: TGCAGCATTGAAGAGCGAAAACTAGAAGCCGGAGAGGTCACAGATACGCAGTATTTT
CDR3aa: CSIEERKLEAGEVTDTQYF
v_gene: TRBV29-1
abundance: .
d_gene: .
j_gene: TRBJ2-3

CDR3nt: TGCAGCTCCACTGGGACACGGGGCTCCTACATTGAGCAGTTCTTC
CDR3aa: CSSTGTRGSYIEQFF
v_gene: TRBV29-1
abundance: .
d_gene: .
j_gene: TRBJ2-1

CDR3nt: TGTGCCAGCATGGGGAAGCTATCCTACGATCAGTACTTC
CDR3aa: CASMGKLSYDQYF
v_gene: TRBV11-1
abundance: once
d_gene: .
j_gene: TRBJ2-7

CDR3nt: TGTGCCAGCAGACCCGGGACAGGATATGGGACGACATATACGCAGTATTTT
CDR3aa: CASRPGTGYGTTYTQYF
v_gene: TRBV11-3
abundance: .
d_gene: TRBD1
j_gene: TRBJ2-3

CDR3nt: TGCAGCGTCCGTGTCCCGGGACAGAGGTTTGAGACCCAGTACTTC
CDR3aa: CSVRVPGQRFETQYF
v_gene: TRBV29-1
abundance: .
d_gene: TRBD1
j_gene: TRBJ2-5

CDR3nt: TGCGCCACCAGCCAAGTGGGGGGCAATGACTATGGTTACACCTTC
CDR3aa: CATSQVGGNDYGYTF
v_gene: TRBV4-1
abundance: .
d_gene: .
j_gene: TRBJ1-2

CDR3nt: TGCAGCGTGTTGACTAGCGGGATGGACAATGAGAAGTTCTTC
CDR3aa: CSVLTSGMDNEKFF
v_gene: TRBV29-1
abundance: .
d_gene: TRBD2
j_gene: TRBJ2-1

CDR3nt: TGCAGCGCCTGGTGGTACCAAGAGATCCAGTACTTC
CDR3aa: CSAWWYQEIQYF
v_gene: TRBV29-1
abundance: .
d_gene: .
j_gene: TRBJ2-5

CDR3nt: TGTGCCAGCAGTCGACCCTCGACAGGGAGCTATGGCTACACCTTC
CDR3aa: CASSRPSTGSYGYTF
v_gene: TRBV6-5
abundance: many
d_gene: TRBD1
j_gene: TRBJ1-2

CDR3nt: TGTGCCAGCAGTGACAGCTATAGCGATCAGGCCCAGCGTTTT
CDR3aa: CASSDSYSDQAQRF
v_gene: TRBV11-3
abundance: .
d_gene: .
j_gene: TRBJ1-5

CDR3nt: TGCACCGTTGTGTTTTCAGATACGCAGTATTTT
CDR3aa: CTVVFSDTQYF
v_gene: TRBV29-1
abundance: .
d_gene: .
j_gene: TRBJ2-3

CDR3nt: TGCGCCAGCAACCATTTCACCCCCTCGGCGGACAATGAGCAGTTCTTC
CDR3aa: CASNHFTPSADNEQFF
v_gene: TRBV4-3
abundance: .
d_gene: .
j_gene: TRBJ2-1

CDR3nt: TGTACCAGCAGTGAACTAGCGGGTATGAATGAGCACTTCTTC
CDR3aa: CTSSELAGMNEHFF
v_gene: TRBV6-1
abundance: .
d_gene: TRBD2
j_gene: TRBJ2-1

CDR3nt: TGTGCCAGCAGCATGACAACGAACACTGAAGCTTTCTTT
CDR3aa: CASSMTTNTEAFF
v_gene: TRBV11-2
abundance: .
d_gene: .
j_gene: TRBJ1-1

CDR3nt: TGCAGTGCTACCTCCGGACTGAACTCCTACAATGGGCAGTTCTTC
CDR3aa: CSATSGLNSYNGQFF
v_gene: TRBV20-1
abundance: .
d_gene: .
j_gene: TRBJ2-1

CDR3nt: TGTGCCTGGAGTGTGGTCAGCGGGATGACAGATACGCAGTATTTT
CDR3aa: CAWSVVSGMTDTQYF
v_gene: TRBV30
abundance: few
d_gene: TRBD2
j_gene: TRBJ2-3

CDR3nt: TGTGCCAGCAGCACAATCTTCATCAGGGGCGGGGACGAGCAGTACTTC
CDR3aa: CASSTIFIRGGDEQYF
v_gene: TRBV5-5
abundance: .
d_gene: .
j_gene: TRBJ2-7

CDR3nt: TGTGCCAGCAGTTACTCGGGAGGGGAAGGGAGGTGCTACGAGCAGAACTTC
CDR3aa: CASSYSGGEGRCYEQNF
v_gene: TRBV6-5
abundance: .
d_gene: TRBD2
j_gene: TRBJ2-7

CDR3nt: TGCAGCGCTATGGGTAACACCGGGGAACTGTTTTTT
CDR3aa: CSAMGNTGELFF
v_gene: TRBV29-1
abundance: .
d_gene: .
j_gene: TRBJ2-2

CDR3nt: TGTGCCAGCAGTCTAGCGGGAGGGGAAGGGAATGCGCAGTATTTT
CDR3aa: CASSLAGGEGNAQYF
v_gene: TRBV12-3/TRBV12-4
abundance: .
d_gene: TRBD2
j_gene: TRBJ2-3

CDR3nt: TGTGCCAGCAGCCCCTTGGCGGTCTTCTACAATGAGCACTTCTTC
CDR3aa: CASSPLAVFYNEHFF
v_gene: TRBV12-3/TRBV12-4
abundance: .
d_gene: .
j_gene: TRBJ2-1

CDR3nt: TGTGCCAGCAGTTATAGTACCCGGACTAGCGGATACTCCTACGAGCAGTACTTC
CDR3aa: CASSYSTRTSGYSYEQYF
v_gene: TRBV6-2/TRBV6-3
abundance: .
d_gene: TRBD2
j_gene: TRBJ2-7

CDR3nt: TGTGCCAGCAGTTTTTCGGGACAGGGAGACGAGCAGTACTTC
CDR3aa: CASSFSGQGDEQYF
v_gene: TRBV12-3/TRBV12-4
abundance: many
d_gene: TRBD1
j_gene: TRBJ2-7

CDR3nt: TGTGCCAGCAGCGCCAAGGGGGCTTTAACGCAGTGTTTT
CDR3aa: CASSAKGALTQCF
v_gene: TRBV5-6
abundance: .
d_gene: TRBD1
j_gene: TRBJ2-3

CDR3nt: TGTACCAGCAGCATCCTGACTGGAAAAGAGACCCAGTACTTC
CDR3aa: CTSSILTGKETQYF
v_gene: TRBV28
abundance: .
d_gene: .
j_gene: TRBJ2-5

CDR3nt: TGCAGCGTTGAAGATAGCGGGACTGAGAACACTGAACCTTTCTTT
CDR3aa: CSVEDSGTENTEPFF
v_gene: TRBV29-1
abundance: .
d_gene: .
j_gene: TRBJ1-1

CDR3nt: TGCAGCGTTGAACTAGAACAAAGATACAATGAGCAATACTTC
CDR3aa: CSVELEQRYNEQYF
v_gene: TRBV29-1
abundance: .
d_gene: .
j_gene: TRBJ2-1

CDR3nt: TGTGCCGGCAACCCAGGACTAACGGGGACAGATACGCAGTATTTT
CDR3aa: CAGNPGLTGTDTQYF
v_gene: TRBV6-6
abundance: once
d_gene: .
j_gene: TRBJ2-3

CDR3nt: TGCGCCAGGCGCCACCTCTGGGAGCAATACTTC
CDR3aa: CARRHLWEQYF
v_gene: TRBV10-2
abundance: .
d_gene: .
j_gene: TRBJ2-7

CDR3nt: TGTGTCAGCCGTACTACAAACACCATATATTTT
CDR3aa: CVSRTTNTIYF
v_gene: TRBV12-3/TRBV12-4
abundance: .
d_gene: .
j_gene: TRBJ1-3

CDR3nt: TGCAGTGCCTCATCTCCCCGGGCAGGGATACATCAGCCCCAGCATTTT
CDR3aa: CSASSPRAGIHQPQHF
v_gene: TRBV20-1
abundance: .
d_gene: .
j_gene: TRBJ1-5

CDR3nt: TGTGCCAGCAGGTTACATGCCATTGAGCAGTTCTTC
CDR3aa: CASRLHAIEQFF
v_gene: TRBV11-3
abundance: once
d_gene: .
j_gene: TRBJ2-1

CDR3nt: TGTGCCAGCAGTGAGGTAGCGGGAGCTGGGGATACGCAGTATTTT
CDR3aa: CASSEVAGAGDTQYF
v_gene: TRBV6-1
abundance: many
d_gene: TRBD2
j_gene: TRBJ2-3

CDR3nt: TGTGCCAGCAGTTACGGGACAAGAAACACCTGGGAGCTGTATTTT
CDR3aa: CASSYGTRNTWELYF
v_gene: TRBV5-6
abundance: .
d_gene: .
j_gene: TRBJ2-2

CDR3nt: TGTGCCGGCATCTTGCTCGCGGGGGGGCCCACAGATACGCAGTATTTT
CDR3aa: CAGILLAGGPTDTQYF
v_gene: TRBV5-4
abundance: .
d_gene: TRBD2
j_gene: TRBJ2-3

CDR3nt: TGTGCCAGCTGTTCCCACGCCGAAGTATTCGATGAGCAGTTCTTC
CDR3aa: CASCSHAEVFDEQFF
v_gene: TRBV6-2/TRBV6-3
abundance: .
d_gene: .
j_gene: TRBJ2-1